The next 15 T cell receptor beta chains were all read from a single sample in a study of blood T cell repertoires in COVID-19. Clones were sequenced by immunoSEQ multiplex PCR, and TCRdb holds only the in-frame ones, with some missing. The sample includes approximately 180,000 clones, roughly 85% of them seen just once. Source material: peripheral blood. All receptors derive from a woman aged 65 to 85 with acute or convalescent COVID-19.

V is TRBV6-5 and J is TRBJ2-7, with a tentative D call TRBD1 (5 bases). CDR3 length: 14 residues. In germline, CDR1 is MNHEY, CDR2 SVGAGI. Trimming shortened V by 4 bases and J by 0 bases, and 10 bases separated the two germline ends. CDR3: CASSLRQFSYEQYF. Written as DNA, the CDR3 is TGTGCCAGCAGTTTGCGACAGTTCTCCTACGAGCAGTACTTC.

The chain recombines TRBV27 with TRBJ2-4; 9 nucleotides agree with TRBD1. CDR3 length: 16 residues. CDR1 is MNHEY and CDR2 is SMNVEV in the germline V gene (reference sequence). Trimming at V came to 5 bases and at J to 4 bases, leaving 9 bases not matched to a gene. CDR3 DNA: TGTGCCAGCAGTCTACGGCCCGGGACAGGGAAAAACATTCAGTACTTC. Protein product: CASSLRPGTGKNIQYF.

Only a few counts were recorded for this clone. CDR3 DNA sequence: TGTGCCAGCAGTCCACCCCTGGGACAGGCCGAAGCTTTCTTT. Translating gives CASSPPLGQAEAFF. The chain couples TRBV28 to TRBJ1-1; TRBD1 matches at 8 bases. Germline assignment: CDR1 MDHEN and CDR2 SYDVKM. Unmatched junction bases numbered 10, after V lost 5 bases and J lost 8 bases. The CDR3 extends over 14 amino acids.

The chain couples TRBV27 to TRBJ2-2; weak D call: TRBD2 (6 bases). Germline V gives CDR1 MNHEY, CDR2 SMNVEV (reference sequence). The CDR3 sequence is 14 residues long. V shed 5 bases and J shed 10 bases, with 17 bases lying between them. The CDR3 loop reads CASSRSGPGKELFF. Here the CDR3 DNA reads TGTGCCAGCAGTAGGAGCGGGCCTGGGAAGGAGCTGTTTTTT.

This clone was detected only a few times. The chain combines TRBV19 with TRBJ1-2; 7 bases agree with TRBD1. Germline V gene data show CDR1 as LNHDA and CDR2 as SQIVND (reference sequence). The V gene end was trimmed by 6 bases and the J gene end by 5 bases; junction bases not matched to a gene: 6. The CDR3 totals 13 residues. The CDR3 coding sequence is TGTGCCAGTAGCCCGGGACAGAAGTATGGCTACACCTTC. The encoded protein is CASSPGQKYGYTF.

This clone has a handful of counts. The chain carries TRBV6-2 or TRBV6-3 and TRBJ2-5; TRBD2 might be the D (5 bases). Trimming left V 6 bases short and J 9 bases short, with 14 bases between. Germline V CDR1 and CDR2: MNHEY, SVGEGT. The CDR3 spans 12 residues. The CDR3 DNA reads TGTGCCAGCAGCAACACAGTGGAGGCCCAGTACTTC. It yields the protein CASSNTVEAQYF.

This clone turned up a few times. The genes are TRBV29-1 and TRBJ1-2; 9 bases map to TRBD1. The germline V gene has CDR1 SQVTM and CDR2 ANQGSEA. This CDR3 is 13 amino acids long. V was clipped by 2 bases and J by 8 bases; unmatched bases: 6. This CDR3 is CSVELDRGDGYTF. DNA of the CDR3: TGCAGCGTTGAACTGGACAGGGGCGACGGCTACACCTTC.

The CDR3 nucleotides are TGTGCCAGCAGCCACGGGGTCGTGAGCACCGGGGAGCTGTTTTTT. Its translation is CASSHGVVSTGELFF. The rearrangement uses TRBV5-4 and TRBJ2-2; D possibly corresponds to TRBD2 (5 bases). Per germline, CDR1 SGHNT and CDR2 YYREEE (reference sequence). V was pared by 4 bases and J by 4 bases, with 14 bases between. CDR3 length: 15 residues.

V gene TRBV6-5 combines with J gene TRBJ2-2, with 7 nucleotides matching TRBD1. Germline loops: CDR1 MNHEY, CDR2 SVGAGI. Trimming at V came to 4 bases and at J to 4 bases, leaving 6 bases not matched to a gene. This CDR3 is built from 15 residues. CDR3 DNA sequence: TGTGCCAGCAGTTCACGAGGGGGCAGCACCGGGGAGCTGTTTTTT. Translated: CASSSRGGSTGELFF.

The chain uses TRBV5-1 and TRBJ2-7, with D perhaps matching TRBD2 (7 bases). In germline, CDR1 is SGHRS, CDR2 YFSETQ. This CDR3 spans 14 amino acids. V lost 4 bases and J lost 5, with 16 bases in between. CDR3 region: CASSAGAGVDEQYF. The CDR3 nucleotides are TGCGCCAGCAGCGCGGGGGCGGGAGTCGACGAGCAGTACTTC.

Ten or more counts support this clone. The V and J genes are TRBV19 and TRBJ2-7; the D is unclear. V was shortened by 6 bases and J by 2 bases, with 11 bases between the two germline ends. Germline V gene sequence: CDR1 LNHDA, CDR2 SQIVND (reference sequence). This CDR3 comprises 13 residues. CDR3 sequence reads: CASSTGLTYEQYF. The CDR3 nucleotides are TGTGCCAGTAGCACCGGTCTGACCTACGAGCAGTACTTC.

J is TRBJ1-6 and V is TRBV5-1; a possible D gene is TRBD1 (5 bases). The germline V gene has CDR1 SGHRS and CDR2 YFSETQ. This CDR3 contains 14 residues. Trimming left V 5 bases short and J 4 bases short, with 10 bases between. The chain's CDR3 is CASRWTMYNSPLHF. CDR3 DNA sequence: TGCGCCAGCAGGTGGACAATGTATAATTCACCCCTCCACTTT.

This clone has a single count. This rearrangement joins TRBV7-8 to TRBJ1-2; weak D call: TRBD1 (5 bases). Germline V gene sequence: CDR1 SGHVS, CDR2 FQNEAQ. The CDR3 has 13 amino acids. V was shortened by 3 bases and J by 4 bases, with 9 bases between the two germline ends. CDR3 loop: CASSLGQLYGYTF. The CDR3 DNA sequence: TGTGCCAGCAGCTTGGGGCAGCTCTATGGCTACACCTTC.

This clone showed up just a few times. The rearrangement links TRBV5-3 to TRBJ2-1; 11 positions match TRBD2. TRBV5-3 is placed among ORFs of uncertain function. The CDR3 is 14 residues long. V trimming: 3 bases; J trimming: 9 bases; junction bases outside the gene matches: 5. The CDR3 coding sequence is TGTGCCAGAAGCTATAGCGGGAGGGCCGGTGAGCAGTTCTTC. It yields the protein CARSYSGRAGEQFF.

V is TRBV5-5 and J is TRBJ2-3, with TRBD2 as a possible D gene (6 bases). V dropped 0 bases and J dropped 2 bases, with 10 bases sitting between them. The length of the CDR3 is 15 residues. In germline, CDR1 is SGHKS, CDR2 YYEKEE (reference sequence). CDR3 bases: TGTGCCAGCAGCTTGGATCCGGGAGACACAGATACGCAGTATTTT. This gives the protein CASSLDPGDTDTQYF.